What follows describes a single TCR beta chain. Its antigen is not known. This entry comes from a study of cytomegalovirus exposure and HLA in healthy donors. Study results and caveats: Associated with HLA alleles at 0.05 false discovery rate in a later analysis were some 16,000 TCR beta sequences. In a later analysis, compared with equally common non-associated chains, HLA-associated beta chains were more expanded. Productive status was seen about 87% or about 30% of the time for most TCR beta V segments in an earlier analysis.

The PCR was carried out with 60 Vbeta primers and 13 Jbeta primers. The repertoire was sequenced with immunoSEQ multiplex PCR; TCRdb's copy has only in-frame clones and lacks some. The sample consists of 80,000 to 95,000 clones, about four fifths of them appearing once. CDR1 is MGHDK, CDR2 SYGVNS, per germline. This CDR3 region has 12 residues. Trimming removed 4 bases from V and 1 base from J, with 2 bases in between. The chain recombines TRBV25-1 with TRBJ1-3; the D is unclear. This clonotype originated in a woman aged 18-29 years in good health and CMV-seropositive. The specimen was PBMCs. The CDR3 region is CASSVSGNTIYF. In DNA form, the CDR3 reads TGTGCCAGCAGTGTATCTGGAAACACCATATATTTT.